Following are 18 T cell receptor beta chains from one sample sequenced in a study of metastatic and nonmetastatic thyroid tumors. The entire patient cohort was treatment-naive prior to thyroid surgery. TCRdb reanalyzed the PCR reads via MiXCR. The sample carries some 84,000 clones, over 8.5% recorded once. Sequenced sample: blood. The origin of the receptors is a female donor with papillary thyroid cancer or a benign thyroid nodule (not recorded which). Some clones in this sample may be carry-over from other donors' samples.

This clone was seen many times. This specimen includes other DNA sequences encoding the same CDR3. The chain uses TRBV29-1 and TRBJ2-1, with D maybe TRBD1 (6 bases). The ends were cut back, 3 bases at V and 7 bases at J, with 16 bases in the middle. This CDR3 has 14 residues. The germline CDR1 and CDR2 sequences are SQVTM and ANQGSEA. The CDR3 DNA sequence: TGCAGCGTTGACCCCGATACAGGGATGAATGAGCAGTTCTTC. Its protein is CSVDPDTGMNEQFF.

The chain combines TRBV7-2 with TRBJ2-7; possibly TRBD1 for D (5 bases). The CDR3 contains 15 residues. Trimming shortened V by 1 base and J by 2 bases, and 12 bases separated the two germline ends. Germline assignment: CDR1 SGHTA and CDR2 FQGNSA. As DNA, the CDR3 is TGTGCCAGCAGCTTAGAGTGGGGCTACGCCTACGAGCAGTACTTC. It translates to CASSLEWGYAYEQYF.

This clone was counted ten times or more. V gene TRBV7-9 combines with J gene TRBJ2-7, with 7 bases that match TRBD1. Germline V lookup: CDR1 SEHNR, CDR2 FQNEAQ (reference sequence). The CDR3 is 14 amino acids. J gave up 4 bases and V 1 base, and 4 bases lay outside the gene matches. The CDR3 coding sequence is TGTGCCAGCAGCTTAGGGGACAGCAATTACGAGCAGTACTTC. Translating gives CASSLGDSNYEQYF.

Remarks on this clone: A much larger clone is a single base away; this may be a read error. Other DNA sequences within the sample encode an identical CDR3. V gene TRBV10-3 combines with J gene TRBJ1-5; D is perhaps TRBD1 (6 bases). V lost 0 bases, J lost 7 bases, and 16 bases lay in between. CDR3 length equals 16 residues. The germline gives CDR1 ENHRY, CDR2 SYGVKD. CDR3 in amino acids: CAISESGGMTYQPQHF. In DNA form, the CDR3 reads TGTGCCATCAGTGAGTCAGGGGGGATGACCTACCAGCCCCAGCATTTT.

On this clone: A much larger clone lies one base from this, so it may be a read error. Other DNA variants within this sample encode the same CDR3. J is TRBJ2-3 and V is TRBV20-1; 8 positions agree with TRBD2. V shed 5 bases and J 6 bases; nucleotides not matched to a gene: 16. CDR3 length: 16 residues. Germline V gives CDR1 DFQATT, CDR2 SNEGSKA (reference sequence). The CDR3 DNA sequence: TGCAGTGCTGTTCCACATAGCGGGGCCCCGGGGGATACGCAGTATTTT. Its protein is CSAVPHSGAPGDTQYF.

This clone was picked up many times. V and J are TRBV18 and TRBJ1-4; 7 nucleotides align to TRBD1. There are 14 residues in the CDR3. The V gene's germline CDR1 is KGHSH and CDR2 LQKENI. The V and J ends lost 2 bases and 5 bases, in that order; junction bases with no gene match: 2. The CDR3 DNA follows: TGTGCCAGCTCACCAGGGACAGCAAATGAAAAACTGTTTTTT. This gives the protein CASSPGTANEKLFF.

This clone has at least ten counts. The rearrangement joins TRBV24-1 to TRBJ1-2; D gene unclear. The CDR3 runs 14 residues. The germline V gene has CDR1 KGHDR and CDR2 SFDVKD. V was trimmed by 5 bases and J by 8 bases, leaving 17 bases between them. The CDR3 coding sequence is TGTGCCACCAGTGTATCGGCTGAACTGGGAGGCTACACCTTC. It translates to CATSVSAELGGYTF.

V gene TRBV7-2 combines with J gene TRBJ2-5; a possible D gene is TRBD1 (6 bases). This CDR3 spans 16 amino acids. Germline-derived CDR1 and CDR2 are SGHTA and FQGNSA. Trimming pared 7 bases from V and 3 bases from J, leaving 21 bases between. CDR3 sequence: CASTKRGSDLKETQYF. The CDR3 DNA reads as TGTGCCAGCACCAAAAGGGGGTCGGACTTGAAAGAGACCCAGTACTTC.

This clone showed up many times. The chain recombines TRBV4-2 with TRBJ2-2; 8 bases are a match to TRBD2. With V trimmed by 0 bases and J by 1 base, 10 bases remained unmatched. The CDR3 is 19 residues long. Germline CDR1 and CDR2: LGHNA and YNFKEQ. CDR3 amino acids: CASSQDGEAGELNTGELFF. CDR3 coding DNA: TGTGCCAGCAGCCAAGATGGGGAAGCGGGGGAGCTGAACACCGGGGAGCTGTTTTTT.

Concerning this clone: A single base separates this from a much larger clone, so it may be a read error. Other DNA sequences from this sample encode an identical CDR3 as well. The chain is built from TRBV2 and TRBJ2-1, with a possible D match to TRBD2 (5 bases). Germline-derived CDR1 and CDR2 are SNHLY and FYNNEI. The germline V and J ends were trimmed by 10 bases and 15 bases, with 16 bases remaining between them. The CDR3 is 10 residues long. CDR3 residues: CATRGAWGFF. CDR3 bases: TGTGCCACCCGGGGTGCCTGGGGGTTCTTC.

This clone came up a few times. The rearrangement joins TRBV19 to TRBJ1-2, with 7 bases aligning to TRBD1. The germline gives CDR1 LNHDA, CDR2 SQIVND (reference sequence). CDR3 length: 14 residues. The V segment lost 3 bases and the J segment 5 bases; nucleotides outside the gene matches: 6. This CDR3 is CASSILGTAYGYTF. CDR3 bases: TGTGCCAGTAGTATTCTGGGGACAGCTTATGGCTACACCTTC. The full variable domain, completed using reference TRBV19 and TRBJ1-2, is DGGITQSPKYLFRKEGQNVTLSCEQNLNHDAMYWYRQDPGQGLRLIYYSQIVNDFQKGDIAEGYSVSREKKESFPLTVTSAQKNPTAFYLCASSILGTAYGYTFGSGTRLTVV.

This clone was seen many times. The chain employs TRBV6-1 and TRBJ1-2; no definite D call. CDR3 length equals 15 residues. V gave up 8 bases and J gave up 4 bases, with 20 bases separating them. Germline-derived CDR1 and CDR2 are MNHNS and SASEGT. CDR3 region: CASGGDMRPSYGYTF. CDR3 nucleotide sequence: TGTGCCAGCGGCGGAGACATGCGGCCCTCCTATGGCTACACCTTC.

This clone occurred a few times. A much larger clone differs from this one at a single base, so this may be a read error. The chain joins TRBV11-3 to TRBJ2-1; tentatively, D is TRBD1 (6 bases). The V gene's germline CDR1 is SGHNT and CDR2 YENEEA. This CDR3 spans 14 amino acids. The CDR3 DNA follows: TGTGCCAGCAGCTTACAAGACAGGAACAATGAGCAGCTCTTC. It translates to CASSLQDRNNEQLF.

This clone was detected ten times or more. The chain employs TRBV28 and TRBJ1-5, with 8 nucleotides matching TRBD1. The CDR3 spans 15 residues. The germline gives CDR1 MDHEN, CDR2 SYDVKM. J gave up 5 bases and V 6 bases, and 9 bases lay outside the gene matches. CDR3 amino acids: CASRPQGAGDQPQHF. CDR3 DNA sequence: TGTGCCAGCAGACCCCAGGGGGCCGGAGATCAGCCCCAGCATTTT.

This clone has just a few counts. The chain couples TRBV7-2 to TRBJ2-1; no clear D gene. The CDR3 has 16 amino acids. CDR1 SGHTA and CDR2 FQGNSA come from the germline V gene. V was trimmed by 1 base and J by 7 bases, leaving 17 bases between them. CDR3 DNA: TGTGCCAGCAGCTTAGGCTCGCCGGGCGTTTTGAATGAGCAGTTCTTC. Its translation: CASSLGSPGVLNEQFF.

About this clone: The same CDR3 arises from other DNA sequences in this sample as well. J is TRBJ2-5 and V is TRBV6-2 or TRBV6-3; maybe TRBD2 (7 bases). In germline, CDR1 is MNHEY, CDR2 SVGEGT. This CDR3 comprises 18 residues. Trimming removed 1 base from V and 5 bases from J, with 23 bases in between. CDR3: CASSYLGGGGARWETQYF. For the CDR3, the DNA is TGTGCCAGCAGTTACTTAGGAGGTGGGGGGGCCCGATGGGAGACCCAGTACTTC.

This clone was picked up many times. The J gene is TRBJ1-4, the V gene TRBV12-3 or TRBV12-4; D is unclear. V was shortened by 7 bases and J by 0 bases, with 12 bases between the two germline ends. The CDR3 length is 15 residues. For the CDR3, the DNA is TGTGCCAGCACCCTTTACAGTCCAACTAATGAAAAACTGTTTTTT. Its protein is CASTLYSPTNEKLFF.

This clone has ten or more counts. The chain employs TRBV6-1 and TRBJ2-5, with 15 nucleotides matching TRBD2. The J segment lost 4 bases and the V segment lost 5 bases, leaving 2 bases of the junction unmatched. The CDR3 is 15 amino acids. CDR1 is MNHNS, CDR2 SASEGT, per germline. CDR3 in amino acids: CASSPGLAGGETQYF. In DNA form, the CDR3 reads TGTGCCAGCAGTCCGGGACTAGCGGGGGGAGAGACCCAGTACTTC.